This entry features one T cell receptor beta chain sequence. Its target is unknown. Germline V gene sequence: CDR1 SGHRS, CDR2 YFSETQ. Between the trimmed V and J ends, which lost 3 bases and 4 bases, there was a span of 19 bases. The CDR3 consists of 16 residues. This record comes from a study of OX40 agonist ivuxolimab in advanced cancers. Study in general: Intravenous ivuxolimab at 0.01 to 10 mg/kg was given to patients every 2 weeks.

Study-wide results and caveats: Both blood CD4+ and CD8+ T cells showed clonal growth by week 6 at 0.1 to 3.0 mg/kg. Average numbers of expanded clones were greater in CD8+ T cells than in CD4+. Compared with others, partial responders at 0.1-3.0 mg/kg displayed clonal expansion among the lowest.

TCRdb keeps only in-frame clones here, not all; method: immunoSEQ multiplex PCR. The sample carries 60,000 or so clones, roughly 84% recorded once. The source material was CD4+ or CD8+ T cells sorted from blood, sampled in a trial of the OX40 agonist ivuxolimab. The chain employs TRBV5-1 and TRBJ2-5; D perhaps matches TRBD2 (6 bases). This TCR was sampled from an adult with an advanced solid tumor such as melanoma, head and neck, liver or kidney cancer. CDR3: CASSYQIRVGGETQYF. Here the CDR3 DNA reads TGCGCCAGCAGCTACCAAATCAGGGTGGGGGGAGAGACCCAGTACTTC.